The source of this T cell receptor beta chain is a study of blood T cells in healthy people across ages. Study-level results: TCR beta diversity per million T cells fell roughly linearly with age. There were more naive CD4+ cells and higher diversity in long-lived donors than in aged donors.

The use of a sample-barcoded 5' primer and a J-beta primer mix characterized a second PCR of 7 to 11 cycles. Each sample provided no less than 2.5 million CDR3-containing paired-end reads. Each CDR3 protein gets one entry after TCRdb re-called the 5' RACE reads with MiXCR. The sample has hundreds of thousands of distinct CDR3 sequences, around a fifth seen once. Caucasian, healthy and from Russia, the donors were aged between roughly 6 and 95. This clonotype was seen at least ten times. Its antigen is unidentified. CDR1 and CDR2 (germline): MDHEN, SYDVKM. J gave up 1 base and V 6 bases, and 8 bases lay outside the gene matches. The length of the CDR3 is 18 residues.

Specimen: blood. The TCR was taken from a man in his sixties or seventies in good health. V and J are TRBV28 and TRBJ1-6, with TRBD1 identical over 11 bases. The CDR3 reads CASRDSGTGGSYNSPLHF. In DNA form, the CDR3 reads TGTGCCAGCAGAGATTCCGGGACAGGGGGTTCCTATAATTCACCCCTCCACTTT.